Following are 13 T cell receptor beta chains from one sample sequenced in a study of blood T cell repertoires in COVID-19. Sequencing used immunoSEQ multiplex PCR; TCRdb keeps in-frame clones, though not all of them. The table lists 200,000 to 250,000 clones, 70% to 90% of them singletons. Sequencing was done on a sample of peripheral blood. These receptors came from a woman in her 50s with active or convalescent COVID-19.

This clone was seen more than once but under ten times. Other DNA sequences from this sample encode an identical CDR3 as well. CDR3 protein: CASSLGQQETQYF. The CDR3 region has the DNA TGTGCCAGCAGCTTGGGACAGCAAGAGACCCAGTACTTC. The chain uses TRBV11-1 and TRBJ2-5; TRBD1 agrees at 7 bases. The CDR3 totals 13 residues. V was clipped by 3 bases and J by 2 bases; unmatched bases: 0. Per the germline V gene, CDR1 is SGHAT and CDR2 is FQDESV (reference sequence).

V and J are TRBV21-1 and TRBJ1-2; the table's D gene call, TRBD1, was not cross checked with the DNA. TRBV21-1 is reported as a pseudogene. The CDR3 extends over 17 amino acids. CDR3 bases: TGTGCCAGCAGCAAAAGCCTTACAGGGGGCTCGGACTATGGCTACACCTTC. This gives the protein CASSKSLTGGSDYGYTF.

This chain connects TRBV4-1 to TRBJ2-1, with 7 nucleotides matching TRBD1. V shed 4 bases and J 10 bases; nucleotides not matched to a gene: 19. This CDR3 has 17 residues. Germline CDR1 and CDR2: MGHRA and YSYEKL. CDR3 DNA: TGCGCCAGCAGCCCCCCCCAGGGGGAAACTACCAATATCGAGCAGTTCTTC. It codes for CASSPPQGETTNIEQFF.

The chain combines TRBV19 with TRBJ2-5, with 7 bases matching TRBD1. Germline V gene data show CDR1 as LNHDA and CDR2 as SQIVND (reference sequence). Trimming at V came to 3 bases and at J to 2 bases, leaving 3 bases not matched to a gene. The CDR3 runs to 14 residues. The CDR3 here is CASSIRGRQETQYF. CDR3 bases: TGTGCCAGTAGTATTAGGGGGCGGCAAGAGACCCAGTACTTC. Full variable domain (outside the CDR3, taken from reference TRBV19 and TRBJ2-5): DGGITQSPKYLFRKEGQNVTLSCEQNLNHDAMYWYRQDPGQGLRLIYYSQIVNDFQKGDIAEGYSVSREKKESFPLTVTSAQKNPTAFYLCASSIRGRQETQYFGPGTRLLVL.

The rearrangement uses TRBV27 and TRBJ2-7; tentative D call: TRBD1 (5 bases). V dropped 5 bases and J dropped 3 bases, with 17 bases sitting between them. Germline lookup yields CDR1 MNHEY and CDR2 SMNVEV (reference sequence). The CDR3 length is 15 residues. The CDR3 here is CASSGNRTPHYEQYF. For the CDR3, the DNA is TGTGCCAGCAGTGGTAACAGGACCCCCCACTACGAGCAGTACTTC.

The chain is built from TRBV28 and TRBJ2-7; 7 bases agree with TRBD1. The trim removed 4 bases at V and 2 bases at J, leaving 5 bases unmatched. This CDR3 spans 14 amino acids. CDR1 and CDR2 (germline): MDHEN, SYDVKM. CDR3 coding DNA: TGTGCCAGCAGTTCGACAGGGCGCACCTACGAGCAGTACTTC. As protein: CASSSTGRTYEQYF.

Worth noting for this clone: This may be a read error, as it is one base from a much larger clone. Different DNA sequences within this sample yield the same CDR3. This CDR3 reads CASSSTGRSYNEQFF. The CDR3 DNA is TGCGCCAGCAGCTCGACAGGGAGATCCTACAATGAGCAGTTCTTC. The chain is built from TRBV5-1 and TRBJ2-1; 7 bases map to TRBD1. With 3 bases clipped from V and 1 base from J, the junction kept 4 bases outside the gene matches. The CDR3 consists of 15 residues. Germline V gene sequence: CDR1 SGHRS, CDR2 YFSETQ.

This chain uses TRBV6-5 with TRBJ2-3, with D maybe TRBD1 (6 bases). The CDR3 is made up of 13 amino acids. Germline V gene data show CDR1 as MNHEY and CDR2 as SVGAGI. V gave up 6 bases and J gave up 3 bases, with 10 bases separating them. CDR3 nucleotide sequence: TGTGCCAGCAGAAAACAGGGTACAGATACGCAGTATTTT. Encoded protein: CASRKQGTDTQYF.

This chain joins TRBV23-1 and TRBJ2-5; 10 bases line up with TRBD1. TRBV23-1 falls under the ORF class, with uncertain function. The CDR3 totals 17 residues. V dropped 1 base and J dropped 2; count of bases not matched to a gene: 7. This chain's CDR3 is CASSQLPPGQGQETQYF. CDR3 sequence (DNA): TGCGCCAGCAGTCAATTACCCCCGGGACAGGGGCAAGAGACCCAGTACTTC.

Here the CDR3 DNA reads TGTGCCATCAGGTACAGTATGAACACTGAAGCTTTCTTT. Translation: CAIRYSMNTEAFF. This chain uses TRBV10-3 with TRBJ1-1, with no clear D. Per the germline V gene, CDR1 is ENHRY and CDR2 is SYGVKD. V was shortened by 6 bases and J by 0 bases, with 8 bases between the two germline ends. There are 13 residues in the CDR3.

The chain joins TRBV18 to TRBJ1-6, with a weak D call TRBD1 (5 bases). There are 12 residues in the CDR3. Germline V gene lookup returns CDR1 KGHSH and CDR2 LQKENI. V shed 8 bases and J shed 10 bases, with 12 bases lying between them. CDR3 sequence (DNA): TGTGCCAGCACTACAGGTAGCTCACCCCTCCACTTT. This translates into CASTTGSSPLHF.

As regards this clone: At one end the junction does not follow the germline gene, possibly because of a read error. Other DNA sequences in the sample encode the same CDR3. CDR3 residues: CASSWGGNTEAFF. The CDR3 DNA reads as TGTGCCAGTAGTTGGGGAGGGAACACTGAAGCTTTCTTT. The rearrangement uses TRBV28 and TRBJ1-1; D remains unclear. CDR1 MDHEN and CDR2 SYDVKM come from the germline V gene. The CDR3 covers 13 residues.

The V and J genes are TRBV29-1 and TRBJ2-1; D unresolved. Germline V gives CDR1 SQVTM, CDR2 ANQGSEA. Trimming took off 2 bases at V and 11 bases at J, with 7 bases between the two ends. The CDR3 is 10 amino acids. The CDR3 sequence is CSVEQAQQFF. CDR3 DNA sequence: TGCAGCGTTGAACAGGCCCAGCAGTTCTTC.